Sequencing of this T cell receptor (beta chain) was carried out in a study of glioma-infiltrating T cells. J gave up 4 bases and V 6 bases, and 9 bases lay outside the gene matches. The CDR3 has 14 amino acids. The germline V gene has CDR1 DFQATT and CDR2 SNEGSKA (reference sequence). As concerns this clonotype: With a much larger clone just one base away, this may be a read error.

Amplification of TCR alpha and beta CDR3 regions from RNA used iRepertoire nested multiplex PCR. TCRdb reprocessed the multiplex PCR reads via MiXCR and lists one record per CDR3 protein. The sample records around 190,000 distinct CDR3 sequences, roughly 45% being singletons. Sequencing was carried out using glioma tissue, nonneoplastic brain tissue, or PBMCs (not recorded which). The gene calls are TRBV20-1 and TRBJ2-5, with TRBD1 matching over 9 bases. This clonotype was obtained from a human donor with low-grade glioma or glioblastoma, undergoing nonglioma brain surgery, or in good health (not recorded which). Here the CDR3 DNA reads TGCAGTGCCCCGACCCGACAGGGGGGAGAGACCCAGTACTTC. Residues: CSAPTRQGGETQYF.